These 19 T cell receptor beta chains share one sample of origin, sequenced in a study of regulatory T cells in long-lasting Graves disease. The time point was: newly diagnosed GD, antithyroid drugs for less than 3 months. Extracted RNA from PBMCs served as the source of the TCR library. HTBI primers from iRepertoire and Arm-PCR of CDR3 regions yielded the TCR beta libraries. TCRdb independently ran MiXCR on the multiplex PCR reads; one entry per CDR3 protein. Of around 330,000 distinct CDR3 sequences in the sample, 15% to 20% were seen once. The sample was peripheral blood mononuclear cells (PBMCs), taken at new diagnosis, from a patient treated with antithyroid drugs. These receptors came from a female donor with Graves disease.

This clonotype has at least ten counts. The rearrangement joins TRBV12-3 or TRBV12-4 to TRBJ2-1; D could derive from TRBD1 or TRBD2 (5 bases each). Deletions cut 3 bases from V and 9 bases from J, with 15 bases between. This CDR3 has 14 amino acids. In DNA form, the CDR3 reads TGTGCCAGCAGTTTGGATCTTGGGGGTGCTGAGCAGTTCTTC. Protein product: CASSLDLGGAEQFF.

This clonotype was detected ten times or more. The chain has TRBV11-3 and TRBJ1-4; D is ambiguous. The CDR3 has 15 residues. Germline assignment: CDR1 SGHNT and CDR2 YENEEA. Trimming cost V 1 base and J 4 bases, with 10 bases left between them. The chain's CDR3 is CASSLASKGNEKLFF. The CDR3 bases are TGTGCCAGCAGCTTAGCAAGCAAGGGTAATGAAAAACTGTTTTTT.

In its sample, this clonotype was seen a few times. CDR3 sequence (DNA): TGTGCCACCAGTGACCTCGGGACTAGCGGGAGGGCGGGACCGGCTACATACAATGAGCAGTTCTTC. Its protein product is CATSDLGTSGRAGPATYNEQFF. The chain has TRBV24-1 and TRBJ2-1; 16 positions agree with TRBD2. CDR3 length: 22 amino acids. The V gene's germline CDR1 is KGHDR and CDR2 SFDVKD. V dropped 4 bases and J dropped 4; count of bases not matched to a gene: 18.

The chain recombines TRBV6-5 with TRBJ1-2; D not certain. The germline CDR1 and CDR2 sequences are MNHEY and SVGAGI. The CDR3 sequence is 13 residues long. Trimming left V 0 bases short and J 4 bases short, with 6 bases between. CDR3 DNA sequence: TGTGCCAGCAGTTACTCAGGCAGCTATGGCTACACCTTC. Amino acids: CASSYSGSYGYTF.

The sample holds many counts of this clonotype. The V gene is TRBV4-1, the J gene TRBJ1-1; possibly TRBD1 for D (5 bases). This CDR3 comprises 18 residues. Germline CDR1 is MGHRA and CDR2 is YSYEKL. The V end lost 4 bases, the J end lost 3 bases, and 24 bases lay between the germline ends. The CDR3 sequence is CASSPIGQIEGTDTEAFF. DNA for the CDR3: TGCGCCAGCAGCCCGATTGGACAAATAGAGGGAACGGACACTGAAGCTTTCTTT.

This clonotype showed up just a few times. The chain couples TRBV7-3 to TRBJ2-1; 7 bases map to TRBD2. Germline V lookup: CDR1 SGHTA, CDR2 FQGTGA. CDR3 length: 15 residues. Trimming took 5 bases from V and 4 from J; bases not matched to a gene: 8. The CDR3: CASSPAAGAYNEQFF. For the CDR3, the DNA is TGTGCCAGCAGCCCCGCGGCGGGAGCGTACAATGAGCAGTTCTTC.

This clonotype appeared many times. The V and J genes are TRBV3-1 and TRBJ2-5, with a weak D call TRBD1 (6 bases). V lost 3 bases to trimming and J lost 5 bases, with 13 bases between them. Germline loops: CDR1 LGHDT, CDR2 YNNKEL (reference sequence). This CDR3 spans 14 amino acids. The CDR3 DNA follows: TGTGCCAGCAGCCACGGGACATCGCCCGAGACCCAGTACTTC. It yields the protein CASSHGTSPETQYF.

This clonotype has only a few counts. The chain carries TRBV20-1 and TRBJ1-6, with D uncertain. The V and J ends lost 0 bases and 10 bases respectively, with 16 bases between them. The CDR3 consists of 15 residues. The germline V gene encodes CDR1 DFQATT and CDR2 SNEGSKA (reference sequence). CDR3 DNA sequence: TGCAGTGCTAGAGATCGGTCCGGGGAGAGCTCACCCCTCCACTTT. Amino acids: CSARDRSGESSPLHF.

This rearrangement joins TRBV10-2 to TRBJ1-6; 8 bases line up with TRBD1. CDR3 length: 14 amino acids. V shed 7 bases, J shed 5 bases, and the junction held 4 bases outside the gene matches. Germline CDR1 WSHSY, CDR2 SAAADI. This CDR3 is CASKLTGDNSPLHF. Here the CDR3 DNA reads TGCGCCAGCAAGCTGACAGGGGATAATTCACCCCTCCACTTT.

This clonotype was detected many times. V usage is TRBV6-1 and J usage is TRBJ2-4; 10 bases fit TRBD2. The CDR3 covers 20 residues. Germline CDR1 reads MNHNS; CDR2 reads SASEGT. With 4 bases clipped from V and 0 bases from J, the junction kept 15 bases outside the gene matches. The CDR3 region is CASSGPMVAGGQLAKNIQYF. The CDR3 region has the DNA TGTGCCAGCAGTGGCCCAATGGTAGCGGGAGGACAACTAGCCAAAAACATTCAGTACTTC.

This clonotype was seen at least ten times. This chain links TRBV28 with TRBJ1-4, with D unresolved. V lost 3 bases, J lost 8 bases, and 13 bases lay in between. CDR3 length equals 14 residues. Per germline, CDR1 MDHEN and CDR2 SYDVKM. In DNA, the CDR3 is TGTGCCAGCAGTTTGTGGCGGGGAGAAGAAAAACTGTTTTTT. As protein: CASSLWRGEEKLFF.

This clonotype occurred many times. This chain joins TRBV12-3 or TRBV12-4 and TRBJ1-3, with D unclear. The CDR3 sequence is 15 residues long. V was shortened by 7 bases and J by 7 bases, with 20 bases between the two germline ends. The CDR3 nucleotides read TGTGCCAGCACTACCACGGGCCTTTCGTGGAACACCATATATTTT. Its protein product is CASTTTGLSWNTIYF.

With respect to this clonotype: A read error may explain this, as a much larger clone is one base away. The V call is TRBV30, the J call TRBJ1-1, with D unclear. V lost 0 bases to trimming and J lost 4 bases, with 9 bases between them. Germline CDR1 reads GTSNPN; CDR2 reads SVGIG (reference sequence). CDR3 length equals 13 residues. CDR3 in amino acids: CAWSVRVGTEAFF. The CDR3 bases are TGTGCCTGGAGTGTAAGGGTGGGCACTGAAGCTTTCTTT.

The J gene is TRBJ2-7, the V gene TRBV5-1, with 9 positions matching TRBD2. Germline CDR1 SGHRS, CDR2 YFSETQ. There are 16 residues in the CDR3. Losses at the gene ends were 4 bases for V and 7 bases for J; bases not matched to a gene: 15. The CDR3 sequence is CASSAGSSGNLGEQYF. The CDR3 region has the DNA TGCGCCAGCAGCGCTGGTTCTAGCGGGAACCTCGGGGAGCAGTACTTC.

This clonotype was seen ten or more times. The chain recombines TRBV12-3 or TRBV12-4 with TRBJ1-4; a possible D gene is TRBD1 (6 bases). CDR3 length: 13 amino acids. V gave up 1 base and J gave up 6 bases, with 6 bases separating them. CDR3 sequence: CASSLGQDEKLFF. The CDR3 DNA reads TGTGCCAGCAGTTTAGGACAGGATGAAAAACTGTTTTTT.

This clonotype has only a few counts. V is TRBV15 and J is TRBJ2-2; the match to TRBD1 covers 7 bases. V lost 0 bases to trimming and J lost 4 bases; unmatched junction nucleotides: 8. Germline V CDR1 and CDR2: LNHNV, YYDKDF (reference sequence). This CDR3 region has 17 residues. The CDR3 DNA is TGTGCCACCAGCAGAGAGAGGACAGGCTCTGGCACCGGGGAGCTGTTTTTT. It encodes CATSRERTGSGTGELFF.

The chain has TRBV6-1 and TRBJ2-7; 10 nucleotides align to TRBD2. There are 20 residues in the CDR3. In germline, CDR1 is MNHNS, CDR2 SASEGT. With V trimmed by 5 bases and J by 5 bases, 24 bases remained unmatched. The CDR3 bases are TGTGCCAGCAGTCGGAGGGGACAGGCCCTGCGTTTACTAGCGGGACACGAGCAGTACTTC. Its translation: CASSRRGQALRLLAGHEQYF.

This clonotype was recorded at least ten times. The gene calls are TRBV11-3 and TRBJ2-6; a possible D gene is TRBD1 (6 bases). The germline V gene encodes CDR1 SGHNT and CDR2 YENEEA. There are 19 residues in the CDR3. The V end was cut by 4 bases, the J end by 2 bases, with 21 bases between. The CDR3 region has the DNA TGTGCCAGCAGCTCAATAACGCAGGGGTCGATACCTGGGGCCAACGTCCTGACTTTC. Its protein is CASSSITQGSIPGANVLTF.

The rearrangement links TRBV29-1 to TRBJ2-3, with D maybe TRBD2 (7 bases). The CDR3 consists of 13 residues. V was pared by 6 bases and J by 2 bases, with 12 bases between. Germline-derived CDR1 and CDR2 are SQVTM and ANQGSEA. In DNA form, the CDR3 reads TGCAGCGTAGGGGGGGCCTCCACAGATACGCAGTATTTT. Protein product: CSVGGASTDTQYF.